Shown below are 23 T cell receptor beta chains from a single sample sequenced in a study of early T cells in non-severe SARS-CoV-2 infection (dated by TCRdb to the early 2020s). Library generation was performed with 5' RACE. The listed sequencing device is NextSeq 500. TCRdb reran the public reads through fastp at Q25 and MiXCR, keeping productive beta chains. CDR3 protein duplicates are merged, each entry listing the most common genes and DNA. The sample yields 55,000 to 65,000 distinct CDR3 sequences; about 10% were counted once. In total, the top ten clones hold 6.5% of the sample. Sequencing was done on a sample of whole blood. The receptors here all came from an adult who was a healthcare worker with PCR-confirmed SARS-CoV-2 infection or an uninfected control (not recorded which).

This rearrangement joins TRBV20-1 to TRBJ2-3, with TRBD2 matching 11 bases. V lost 0 bases to trimming and J lost 3 bases; unmatched junction nucleotides: 5. The CDR3 is 16 residues long. Germline V CDR1 and CDR2: DFQATT, SNEGSKA (reference sequence). CDR3 nucleotide sequence: TGCAGTGCTAGAGATCTCTTAGCGGGAGGGACAGATACGCAGTATTTT. This codes for CSARDLLAGGTDTQYF.

This chain uses TRBV5-1 with TRBJ2-7; 8 positions agree with TRBD1. Losses at the gene ends were 1 base for V and 4 bases for J; bases not matched to a gene: 4. The CDR3 covers 14 residues. Per the germline V gene, CDR1 is SGHRS and CDR2 is YFSETQ. The CDR3 nucleotides read TGCGCCAGCAGCTTGAGGACAGGGCGGTACGAGCAGTACTTC. This sequence encodes CASSLRTGRYEQYF.

Ten or more counts support this clonotype. This chain uses TRBV5-6 with TRBJ1-1, with D possibly matching TRBD1 (5 bases). Germline loops: CDR1 SGHDT, CDR2 YYEEEE. Trimming removed 1 base at V and 3 bases at J, with 13 bases between. The length of the CDR3 is 15 residues. The CDR3 reads CASSLYDSYYTEAFF. The DNA for the CDR3 is TGTGCCAGCAGCTTGTATGACAGTTATTACACTGAAGCTTTCTTT. The whole variable domain, remainder taken from reference TRBV5-6 and TRBJ1-1, is DAGVTQSPTHLIKTRGQQVTLRCSPKSGHDTVSWYQQALGQGPQFIFQYYEEEERQRGNFPDRFSGHQFPNYSSELNVNALLLGDSALYLCASSLYDSYYTEAFFGQGTRLTVV.

This clonotype was counted only a few times. The V call is TRBV6-1, the J call TRBJ2-3; maybe TRBD1 (5 bases). Germline assignment: CDR1 MNHNS and CDR2 SASEGT. V lost 5 bases and J lost 0, with 9 bases in between. The CDR3 is 14 amino acids. In nucleotides, the CDR3 is TGTGCCAGCAGTAGGCAGGGCAGCACAGATACGCAGTATTTT. It encodes CASSRQGSTDTQYF.

This clonotype has more than one count but fewer than ten. V and J are TRBV20-1 and TRBJ2-5; D unclear. Germline V gene sequence: CDR1 DFQATT, CDR2 SNEGSKA (reference sequence). The CDR3 is made up of 13 amino acids. V was trimmed by 4 bases and J by 2 bases, leaving 11 bases between them. DNA of the CDR3: TGCAGTGCTACCCTTGGCTCTCAAGAGACCCAGTACTTC. This translates into CSATLGSQETQYF.

In its sample, this clonotype was seen many times. This rearrangement joins TRBV9 to TRBJ2-1; the D gene could be TRBD1 or TRBD2 (5 bases each). Germline lookup yields CDR1 SGDLS and CDR2 YYNGEE. The CDR3 consists of 12 residues. V was cut by 3 bases and J by 10 bases, with 11 bases left in between. The CDR3: CASSARRDEQFF. CDR3 DNA: TGTGCCAGCAGCGCGCGAAGGGACGAGCAGTTCTTC.

This clonotype was observed many times. The rearrangement joins TRBV12-3 or TRBV12-4 to TRBJ1-2; 8 positions match TRBD1. This CDR3 is built from 13 residues. With 7 bases clipped from V and 5 bases from J, the junction kept 6 bases outside the gene matches. CDR3 coding DNA: TGTGCCAGCACCCTCGGACAGGGATATGGCTACACCTTC. This encodes CASTLGQGYGYTF.

This clonotype was recorded at least ten times. The rearrangement joins TRBV29-1 to TRBJ2-1; 12 bases fit TRBD2. Germline CDR1 is SQVTM and CDR2 is ANQGSEA. The CDR3 has 14 residues. Trimming removed 3 bases from V and 9 bases from J; junction bases left unmatched: 6. The CDR3 reads CSVEASGRAPEQFF. The CDR3 nucleotides are TGCAGCGTTGAGGCTAGCGGGAGGGCGCCTGAGCAGTTCTTC.

This clonotype occurred many times. This chain joins TRBV30 and TRBJ2-3, with D tentatively TRBD2 (8 bases). CDR3 size: 14 residues. Trimming cost V 3 bases and J 5 bases, with 15 bases left between them. Germline CDR1 reads GTSNPN; CDR2 reads SVGIG (reference sequence). The CDR3 sequence is CAWSREGAEDTQYF. CDR3 nucleotides: TGTGCCTGGAGCCGGGAGGGGGCTGAAGATACGCAGTATTTT.

This clonotype was recorded many times. The chain couples TRBV9 to TRBJ2-2; TRBD2 aligns across 11 bases. The germline V gene encodes CDR1 SGDLS and CDR2 YYNGEE. V trimming: 4 bases; J trimming: 4 bases; junction bases outside the gene matches: 6. This CDR3 is built from 16 residues. The CDR3 loop reads CASSPQLAGGTGELFF. The CDR3 DNA sequence: TGTGCCAGCAGCCCCCAGCTAGCGGGAGGCACCGGGGAGCTGTTTTTT.

This clonotype showed up many times. This chain joins TRBV4-1 and TRBJ2-7; no firm D call. Germline V lookup: CDR1 MGHRA, CDR2 YSYEKL. The CDR3 sequence is 11 residues long. V was pared by 8 bases and J by 0 bases, with 5 bases between. The DNA of the CDR3 is TGCGCCAGCGGACCCTCCTACGAGCAGTACTTC. Its protein is CASGPSYEQYF.

This clonotype was picked up many times. The chain recombines TRBV19 with TRBJ1-2; possible D gene TRBD1, 6 bases. Germline CDR1 reads LNHDA; CDR2 reads SQIVND (reference sequence). The CDR3 has 14 amino acids. V was shortened by 5 bases and J by 3 bases, with 13 bases between the two germline ends. CDR3 nucleotide sequence: TGTGCCAGTAGTTTACGGACAGCCGACTATGGCTACACCTTC. It is translated as CASSLRTADYGYTF.

This sequence joins TRBV3-1 and TRBJ2-1, with TRBD2 matching 10 bases. V dropped 4 bases and J dropped 2; count of bases not matched to a gene: 5. This CDR3 comprises 16 residues. Germline loops: CDR1 LGHDT, CDR2 YNNKEL (reference sequence). As DNA, the CDR3 is TGTGCCAGCAGCCTATTAGCGGGAGGTCCCTACAATGAGCAGTTCTTC. Its translation is CASSLLAGGPYNEQFF.

This clonotype was counted at least ten times. Written as DNA, the CDR3 is TGTGCCAGCAGCCAACGCTACGAGCAGTACTTC. Protein sequence: CASSQRYEQYF. The J gene is TRBJ2-7, the V gene TRBV7-2; unclear D gene. Germline loops: CDR1 SGHTA, CDR2 FQGNSA. This CDR3 has 11 residues. Trimming took 5 bases from V and 3 from J, leaving 5 bases between them.

At least ten counts were recorded for this clonotype. This sequence joins TRBV5-1 and TRBJ2-3; the D is unclear. This CDR3 spans 15 amino acids. Per germline, CDR1 SGHRS and CDR2 YFSETQ. V was pared by 0 bases and J by 3 bases, with 11 bases between. This chain's CDR3 is CASSLAPVPTDTQYF. In DNA, the CDR3 is TGCGCCAGCAGCTTGGCCCCAGTCCCGACAGATACGCAGTATTTT.

This clonotype was recorded many times. V usage is TRBV27 and J usage is TRBJ2-7; 8 positions match TRBD1. The CDR3 totals 12 residues. Trimming removed 5 bases from V and 6 bases from J; junction bases left unmatched: 3. The germline V gene has CDR1 MNHEY and CDR2 SMNVEV (reference sequence). CDR3 loop: CASSPGTGEQYF. The DNA for the CDR3 is TGTGCCAGCAGTCCCGGGACAGGCGAGCAGTACTTC.

This clonotype occurred many times. The genes are TRBV3-1 and TRBJ2-5; 8 bases agree with TRBD1. Germline values: CDR1 LGHDT, CDR2 YNNKEL (reference sequence). The CDR3 is 16 residues long. V lost 3 bases and J lost 4; bases outside the gene matches: 10. CDR3 sequence: CASSQDDRGGGETQYF. CDR3 nucleotides: TGTGCCAGCAGCCAGGACGACAGGGGAGGAGGAGAGACCCAGTACTTC.

This clonotype was recorded at least ten times. The chain links TRBV11-2 to TRBJ2-7, with 9 positions matching TRBD2. CDR1 and CDR2 (germline): SGHAT, FQNNGV. CDR3 size: 15 residues. Trimming removed 1 base from V and 1 base from J; junction bases left unmatched: 2. The CDR3 coding sequence is TGTGCCAGCAGCTTAGTAGCGGGGGCGTCCTACGAGCAGTACTTC. It specifies CASSLVAGASYEQYF.

This clonotype was observed once. Mismatch with germline at one junction end may stem from a read error. V gene TRBV5-4 combines with J gene TRBJ2-2, with D possibly matching TRBD2 (6 bases). Germline V gene data show CDR1 as SGHNT and CDR2 as YYREEE (reference sequence). This CDR3 region has 14 residues. CDR3 coding DNA: TGTGTCAGCAGCTTCGGAGGGTACACCGGGGAGCTGTTTTTT. It encodes CVSSFGGYTGELFF.

This clonotype showed up many times. The chain has TRBV10-3 and TRBJ2-1; the match to TRBD2 covers 10 bases. The CDR3 length is 14 residues. In germline, CDR1 is ENHRY, CDR2 SYGVKD. The V gene end was trimmed by 2 bases and the J gene end by 5 bases; junction bases not matched to a gene: 0. DNA of the CDR3: TGTGCCATCAGTGAGGGACTAGCGGACAATGAGCAGTTCTTC. Protein: CAISEGLADNEQFF.

The CDR3 DNA reads as TGCAGCGTTTTGGGGTTCTTAGACAATGGCTACACCTTC. It yields the protein CSVLGFLDNGYTF. The V and J genes are TRBV29-1 and TRBJ1-2; the D is unclear. CDR1 is SQVTM, CDR2 ANQGSEA, per germline. The CDR3 sequence is 13 residues long. Trimming took 5 bases from V and 6 from J, leaving 16 bases between them.

The chain links TRBV28 to TRBJ2-4; no clear D. CDR1 MDHEN and CDR2 SYDVKM come from the germline V gene. V lost 6 bases and J lost 8, with 17 bases in between. This CDR3 has 14 amino acids. The CDR3 region has the DNA TGTGCCAGCAGACCGGTGGACCTCCGCCACATTCAGTACTTC. Its translation is CASRPVDLRHIQYF.

The chain links TRBV29-1 to TRBJ1-1, with a tentative D call TRBD1 (6 bases). V dropped 7 bases and J dropped 5 bases, with 17 bases sitting between them. The CDR3 has 13 amino acids. Per germline, CDR1 SQVTM and CDR2 ANQGSEA. CDR3 sequence reads: CSETQGRGTEAFF. The CDR3 nucleotides are TGCAGCGAGACACAGGGAAGAGGGACTGAAGCTTTCTTT.